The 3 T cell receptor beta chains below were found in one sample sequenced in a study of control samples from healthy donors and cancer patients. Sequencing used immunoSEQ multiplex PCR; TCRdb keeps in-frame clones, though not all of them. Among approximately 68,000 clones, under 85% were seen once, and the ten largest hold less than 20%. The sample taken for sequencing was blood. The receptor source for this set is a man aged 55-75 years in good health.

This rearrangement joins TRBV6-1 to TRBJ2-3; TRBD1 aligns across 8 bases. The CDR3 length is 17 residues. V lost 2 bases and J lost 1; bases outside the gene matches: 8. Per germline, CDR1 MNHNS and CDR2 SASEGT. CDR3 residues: CASSEFLQGARTDTQYF. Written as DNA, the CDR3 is TGTGCCAGCAGTGAATTCCTCCAGGGGGCACGCACAGATACGCAGTATTTT.

The CDR3 loop is CASSQGLNTEAFF. The CDR3 DNA reads TGTGCCAGCAGCCAGGGCTTGAACACTGAAGCTTTCTTT. This chain joins TRBV3-1 (or the pseudogene TRBV3-2) and TRBJ1-1; D unclear. The V gene's germline CDR1 is LGHDT and CDR2 YNNKEL (reference sequence). This CDR3 has 13 residues. Between the trimmed V and J ends, which lost 3 bases and 0 bases, there was a span of 5 bases.

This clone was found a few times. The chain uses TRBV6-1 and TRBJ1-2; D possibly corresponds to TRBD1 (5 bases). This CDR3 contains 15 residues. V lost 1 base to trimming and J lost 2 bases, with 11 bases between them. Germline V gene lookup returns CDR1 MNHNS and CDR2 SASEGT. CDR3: CASSEGAGLNYGYTF. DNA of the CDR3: TGTGCCAGCAGTGAAGGTGCGGGGCTGAACTATGGCTACACCTTC.